A selection of T cell receptor beta chains follows, all from one sample in a study of blood T cells in healthy people across ages. TCRdb passed the 5' RACE reads through MiXCR, listing each CDR3 protein once. The sample shows 600,000 or so distinct CDR3 sequences, around 21% of them seen only once. Specimen: blood. These receptors originate from a man between 70 and 80 years old in good health. Each CDR3 is given with its conserved first and last residue. D genes are given only for firm matches. Rows give clone size only sometimes, using once, few, many, or a class for an expanded clone.

V gene	D gene	clone size	J gene	CDR3 DNA	CDR3 protein
TRBV29-1	NA	NA	TRBJ2-4	TGCAGCGTTGAAGATCGTGGGGGCTTAAACATTCAGTACTTC	CSVEDRGGLNIQYF
TRBV6-1	TRBD2	few	TRBJ2-7	TGTGCCAGCAGTGCCAGCCCCGGGACTAGCGGGAGGGACGAGCAGTACTTC	CASSASPGTSGRDEQYF
TRBV28	NA	NA	TRBJ2-7	TGTGCCAGCAGTTCCCCGTCCGGGATTTTCAAGGAGCAGTACTTC	CASSSPSGIFKEQYF
TRBV7-8	TRBD1	few	TRBJ2-1	TGTTCAACCCACCGGGACAGGTTCCCGAGGGACAATGAGCAGTTCTTC	CSTHRDRFPRDNEQFF
TRBV15	TRBD2	NA	TRBJ2-3	TGTGCCACCAGCAGAGATCCCCCCTCGGTCTTACTAGCGGGAGTTTTTGATACGCAGTATTTT	CATSRDPPSVLLAGVFDTQYF
TRBV29-1	TRBD1	NA	TRBJ2-7	TGCAGCGTTGCAGGGGGACAGGGGCCGTCCTACGAGCAGTACTTC	CSVAGGQGPSYEQYF
TRBV5-4	NA	NA	TRBJ2-2	TGTGCCAGCAGCTCAGGGTGGGACCCCGGGGAGCTGTTTTTT	CASSSGWDPGELFF
TRBV5-8	TRBD1	NA	TRBJ2-7	TGTGCCAGCAGCTCCGGACAGGGGGAAACCTACGAGCAGTACTTC	CASSSGQGETYEQYF
TRBV5-1	TRBD2	NA	TRBJ2-5	TGCGCCAGCGGCCTAGCGGGAGTGGGCGAGACCCAGTACTTC	CASGLAGVGETQYF
TRBV20-1	TRBD2	NA	TRBJ2-1	TGCAGTGCCGCCAGACTAGCGGGAGCTTGGAATGAGCAGTTCTTC	CSAARLAGAWNEQFF
TRBV6-1	TRBD2	NA	TRBJ2-2	TGTGCCAGCAGTAGAGCGGGAGTACCCACCGGGGAGCTGTTTTTT	CASSRAGVPTGELFF
TRBV4-2	NA	few	TRBJ2-3	TGTGCCAGCAGCCTGCGACGGACATCTAGCACAGATACGCAGTATTTT	CASSLRRTSSTDTQYF
TRBV7-2	NA	NA	TRBJ2-6	TGTGCCAGCAGCTACATAGCCTCTGGGGCCAACGTCCTGACTTTC	CASSYIASGANVLTF
TRBV9	NA	NA	TRBJ1-6	TGTGCCAGCAGCGGCGGACCCGGTAGCACCTATAATTCACCCCTCCACTTT	CASSGGPGSTYNSPLHF
TRBV6-1	TRBD2	NA	TRBJ2-7	TGTGCCAGCAGCCTCGGATCAGGGACTAGCGGGAGCCCCTACGAGCAGTACTTC	CASSLGSGTSGSPYEQYF
TRBV5-6	NA	few	TRBJ2-7	TGTGCCAGCAGCTTGAATCCAGAGAGCTACGAGCAGTACTTC	CASSLNPESYEQYF
TRBV4-3	NA	many	TRBJ2-3	TGCGCCAGCAGCCAAGATGCGAGGGGAGATACGCAGTATTTT	CASSQDARGDTQYF
TRBV14	NA	NA	TRBJ2-5	TGTGCCAGCAGCCCACAACCGTACCAAGAGACCCAGTACTTC	CASSPQPYQETQYF
TRBV27	NA	NA	TRBJ1-6	TGTGCCAGCACGAGTGGGGGTCGCAATTCACCCCTCCACTTT	CASTSGGRNSPLHF
TRBV5-1	NA	NA	TRBJ2-5	TGCGCCAGCAGCTTGGGTACTACAGGGAGAGGCGAGACCCAGTACTTC	CASSLGTTGRGETQYF
TRBV7-9	TRBD2	few	TRBJ2-5	TGTGCCAGCAGCCGACAAGGACTAGGAGGGCTGGACTTC	CASSRQGLGGLDF
TRBV14	NA	NA	TRBJ2-5	TGTGCCAGCAGCCAACTGGACTTGCAAGAGACCCAGTACTTC	CASSQLDLQETQYF
TRBV5-1	TRBD1	NA	TRBJ2-6	TGCGCCAGCAGCCGAAGCAGACAGGGAACTGGGGCCAACGTCCTGACTTTC	CASSRSRQGTGANVLTF
TRBV29-1	TRBD1	NA	TRBJ2-7	TGCAGCGTTGGACAGGGCGGGTACTTC	CSVGQGGYF
TRBV24-1	TRBD2	many	TRBJ2-1	TGTGCCACCAGTGATCCGGGACTAGCGGGCTACAATGAGCAGTTCTTC	CATSDPGLAGYNEQFF
TRBV29-1	NA	many	TRBJ2-3	TGCAGCGTTGATAGGGGCCACACAGATACGCAGTATTTT	CSVDRGHTDTQYF
TRBV7-2	NA	many	TRBJ2-3	TGTGCCAGCAGATCGTTCGGCGTCAGCACAGATACGCAGTATTTT	CASRSFGVSTDTQYF
TRBV5-1	TRBD1	NA	TRBJ2-7	TGCGCCAGCAGCTTGGACGGCGGGACAGGGGTTTACAAGCAGTACTTC	CASSLDGGTGVYKQYF
TRBV5-1	NA	NA	TRBJ2-5	TGCGCCAGCAGCTTGCACCGGGACCTCGAAGAGACCCAGTACTTC	CASSLHRDLEETQYF
TRBV20-1	NA	NA	TRBJ2-1	TGCAGTGCTAGAGATGCCGGAGGGATGAATGAGCAGTTCTTC	CSARDAGGMNEQFF
TRBV5-1	TRBD2	NA	TRBJ2-3	TGCGCCAGCAGTAAACTAGCGGATCGCACAGATGCGCAGTATTTT	CASSKLADRTDAQYF
TRBV29-1	TRBD1	NA	TRBJ1-6	TGCAGCGTTCGGGGACAGGGGGCGAATTCACCCCTCCACTTT	CSVRGQGANSPLHF
TRBV27	NA	few	TRBJ1-5	TGTGCCAGCAGACCCACAGGGTCCGAGAGGCCCCAGCATTTT	CASRPTGSERPQHF
TRBV7-2	NA	NA	TRBJ1-2	TGTGCCAGCAGCCCCGGGCAGGTCGGCAGCTATGGCTACACCTTC	CASSPGQVGSYGYTF
TRBV28	TRBD1	once	TRBJ1-5	TGTGCCAGCAGTCCTATCTCGGACAGGCGGGAGGATCAGCCCCAGCATTTT	CASSPISDRREDQPQHF
TRBV2	NA	NA	TRBJ2-1	TGTGCCAGCAGTGAAGGTATGGACAAATCCTACAATGAGCAGTTCTTC	CASSEGMDKSYNEQFF
TRBV7-2	TRBD2	NA	TRBJ2-3	TGTGCCAGCAGCTTAGTTAGGGTCTTGAGCGGGAGTGGGACAGATACGCAGTATTTT	CASSLVRVLSGSGTDTQYF
TRBV20-1	TRBD1	few	TRBJ2-5	TGCAGTGCTACGTCTCGACAGGGCTTTCAAGAGACCCAGTACTTC	CSATSRQGFQETQYF
TRBV29-1	NA	NA	TRBJ2-1	TGCAGCGTTGGGGGGGACACCTACAATGAGCAGTTCTTC	CSVGGDTYNEQFF
TRBV6-5	NA	few	TRBJ2-7	TGTGCCAGCAGTTCCGCAGGGGCCGGTACCTACGAGCAGTACTTC	CASSSAGAGTYEQYF
TRBV20-1	TRBD1	many	TRBJ2-5	TGCAGTGCTAGAGATCAGAGGACAGGTCAAGAGACCCAGTACTTC	CSARDQRTGQETQYF
TRBV4-1	TRBD2	NA	TRBJ2-7	TGCGCCAGCGGCCAAGCGGGAGATCGCTCCTACGAGCAGTACTTC	CASGQAGDRSYEQYF
TRBV6-1	TRBD2	NA	TRBJ2-7	TGTGCCAGCAGAGCACTAGCGGGAGGAGGCTACGAGCAGTACTTC	CASRALAGGGYEQYF
TRBV6-1	NA	NA	TRBJ2-7	TGTGCCAGCATGGGATCCTCCTACGAGCAGTACTTC	CASMGSSYEQYF
TRBV7-2	NA	few	TRBJ2-5	TGTGCCAGCAGCCCCGCCAGGAGAGAGACCCAGTACTTC	CASSPARRETQYF
TRBV4-3	NA	few	TRBJ2-5	TGCGCCAGCAGCCAAGATTCGCGGGCTAGAGCTCAAGAGACCCAGTACTTC	CASSQDSRARAQETQYF